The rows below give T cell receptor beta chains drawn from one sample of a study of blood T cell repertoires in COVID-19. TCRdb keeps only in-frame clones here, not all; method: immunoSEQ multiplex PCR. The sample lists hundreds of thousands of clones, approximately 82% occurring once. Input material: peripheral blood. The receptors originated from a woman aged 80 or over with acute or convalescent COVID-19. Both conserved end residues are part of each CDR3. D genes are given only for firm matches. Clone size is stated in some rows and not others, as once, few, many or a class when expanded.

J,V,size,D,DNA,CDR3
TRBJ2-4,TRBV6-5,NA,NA,TGTGCCAGCAGAAGACAGCAATCCAAAAACATTCAGTACTTC,CASRRQQSKNIQYF
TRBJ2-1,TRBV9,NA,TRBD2,TGTGCCAGCAGCGCCCCTAGCGGGGGGGCCTCTGAGCAGTTCTTC,CASSAPSGGASEQFF
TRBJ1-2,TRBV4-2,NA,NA,TGTGCCAGCAGCCAACCAGGGCAATATGGCTACACCTTC,CASSQPGQYGYTF
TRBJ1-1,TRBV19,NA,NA,TGTGCCAGTAGTTTGCTGGGAGACGCTGAAGCTTTCTTT,CASSLLGDAEAFF
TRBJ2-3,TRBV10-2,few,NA,TGCGCCAGCAGCACTACAGATACGCAGTATTTT,CASSTTDTQYF
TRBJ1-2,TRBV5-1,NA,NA,TGCGCCAGCAGCTCACCGGGACTCCCCTACACCTTC,CASSSPGLPYTF
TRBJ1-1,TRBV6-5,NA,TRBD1,TGTGCCAGCAGTTACGCGCGGACAGGTGAAGCTTTCTTT,CASSYARTGEAFF
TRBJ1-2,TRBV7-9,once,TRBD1,TGTGCCAGCTCCTTCCGGGACAGGGCCCCCACCTTC,CASSFRDRAPTF
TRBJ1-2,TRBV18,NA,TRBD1,TGTGCCAGCTCTCACATCAGGGGGCCGGACCCTAACTATGGCTACACCTTC,CASSHIRGPDPNYGYTF
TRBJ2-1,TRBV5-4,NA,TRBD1,TGTGCCAGCAGCACGGGACAGGGTAGAGATACGAATGAGCAGTTCTTC,CASSTGQGRDTNEQFF
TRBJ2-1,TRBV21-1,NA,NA,TGTGCCAGCAGCAAAGAGGAGACAGGGGAGGGTGAGCAGTTCTTC,CASSKEETGEGEQFF
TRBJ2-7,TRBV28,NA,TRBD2,TGTGCCAGCAGTTTATATAGCGGGAGGGCTGGCGAGCAGTACTTC,CASSLYSGRAGEQYF
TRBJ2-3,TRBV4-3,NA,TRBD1,TGCGCCAGCAGCCAAGTGACAGGGGGGGGAAGCACAGATACGCAGTATTTT,CASSQVTGGGSTDTQYF
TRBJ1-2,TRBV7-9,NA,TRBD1,TGTGCCAGCAGCCCTAAACAGGGGAACTATGGCTACACCTTC,CASSPKQGNYGYTF
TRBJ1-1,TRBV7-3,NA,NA,TGTGCCAGCAGCTTACGCGGTCGGGGGGAAGCTTTCTTT,CASSLRGRGEAFF
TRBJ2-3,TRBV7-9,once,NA,TGTGCCAGCAGCCCGCCAGGGTACGATACGCAGTATTTT,CASSPPGYDTQYF
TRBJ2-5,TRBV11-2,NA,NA,TGTGCCAGCAGCGGCGCGGGAGTCAAAGGGGGGACCCAGTACTTC,CASSGAGVKGGTQYF
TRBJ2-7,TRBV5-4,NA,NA,TGTGCCAGCAGCGCTTATCTAGGTCGCGAGCAGTACTTC,CASSAYLGREQYF
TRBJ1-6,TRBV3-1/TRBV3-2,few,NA,TGTGCCAGCAGAACCCTCCTCGGTAGTAATTCACCCCTCCACTTT,CASRTLLGSNSPLHF
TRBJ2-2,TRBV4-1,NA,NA,TGCGCCAGCAGCCAAGTCCCCGGGGACACCGGGGAGCTGTTTTTT,CASSQVPGDTGELFF
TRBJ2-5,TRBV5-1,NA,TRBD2,TGCGCCAGCAGCTTGGGGACTAGCGGGGGCCAAGAGACCCAGTACTTC,CASSLGTSGGQETQYF
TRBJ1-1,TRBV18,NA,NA,TGTGCCAGCTCACTCGGACAAGGGGTTCTCTCTGAAGCTTTCTTT,CASSLGQGVLSEAFF
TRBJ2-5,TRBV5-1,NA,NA,TGCGCCAGCAGCTTGGTGAAAAGGGGTGAGACCCAGTACTTC,CASSLVKRGETQYF
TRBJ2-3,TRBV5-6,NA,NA,TGTGCCAGCAGCACCGCGGGACCCACAGATACGCAGTATTTT,CASSTAGPTDTQYF
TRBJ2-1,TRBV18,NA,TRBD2,TGTGCCAGCTCACCGCTCGAGCGGGGGGGCGGTGAGCAGTTCTTC,CASSPLERGGGEQFF
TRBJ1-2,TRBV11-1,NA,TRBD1,TGTGCCAGCAGCTTAACAGGGGCCGATGGCTACACCTTC,CASSLTGADGYTF
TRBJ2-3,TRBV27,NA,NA,TGTGCCAGCAGCCAACTAGTTACGGAGAGCACAGATACGCAGTATTTT,CASSQLVTESTDTQYF